The clone carrying this TCR beta chain has just a few counts. This entry is derived from a study of T cells in tumors after PD-1 blockade. Study information: Patients had no prior checkpoint blockade, systemic immunosuppressants, or anti-cancer therapy within 4 weeks. Some patients also took daily vismodegib 150 mg during anti-PD-1 treatment. Mean per blood sample: 95,000 to 130,000 templates (about 23,000-257,772), around 34,000 unique clonotypes.

Method: immunoSEQ multiplex PCR; TCRdb's copy keeps in-frame clones and lacks some. The data hold about 33,000 clones, with more than 70% observed a single time. Tumor or blood genomic DNA was sequenced, with inputs of about 550 ng to 6,004 ng. Germline CDR1 LNHDA, CDR2 SQIVND (reference sequence). V lost 1 base and J lost 2; bases outside the gene matches: 4. CDR3 size: 16 residues. The TCR sequence derives from a human donor with basal cell carcinoma. V and J are TRBV19 and TRBJ2-3; 9 bases map to TRBD2. This material consisted of PBMCs, taken before anti-PD-1 treatment. CDR3 protein: CASSIGTSALTDTQYF. CDR3 DNA sequence: TGTGCCAGTAGTATAGGGACTAGCGCTCTCACAGATACGCAGTATTTT. The complete variable domain, with remaining parts taken from reference TRBV19 and TRBJ2-3, reads DGGITQSPKYLFRKEGQNVTLSCEQNLNHDAMYWYRQDPGQGLRLIYYSQIVNDFQKGDIAEGYSVSREKKESFPLTVTSAQKNPTAFYLCASSIGTSALTDTQYFGPGTRLTVL.